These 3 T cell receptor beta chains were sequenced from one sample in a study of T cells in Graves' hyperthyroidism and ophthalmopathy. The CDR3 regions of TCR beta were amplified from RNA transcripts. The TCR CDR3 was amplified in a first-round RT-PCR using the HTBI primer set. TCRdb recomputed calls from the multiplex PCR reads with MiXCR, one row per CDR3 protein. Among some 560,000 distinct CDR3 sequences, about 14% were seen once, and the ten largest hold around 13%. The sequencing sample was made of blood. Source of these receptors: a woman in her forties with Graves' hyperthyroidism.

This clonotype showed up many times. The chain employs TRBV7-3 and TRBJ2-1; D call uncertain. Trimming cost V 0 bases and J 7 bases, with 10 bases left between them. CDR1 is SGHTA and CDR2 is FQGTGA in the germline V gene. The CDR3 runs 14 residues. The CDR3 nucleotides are TGTGCCAGCAGCTTAACAGGAGTCGAGAATGAGCAGTTCTTC. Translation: CASSLTGVENEQFF.

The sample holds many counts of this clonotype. CDR3 protein: CASSQWDSENNYGYTF. The CDR3 bases are TGTGCCAGCAGCCAATGGGACAGCGAAAACAACTATGGCTACACCTTC. The rearrangement links TRBV3-1 to TRBJ1-2, with 7 bases matching TRBD1. Germline CDR1 reads LGHDT; CDR2 reads YNNKEL (reference sequence). This CDR3 has 16 residues. The ends lost 2 bases at V and 2 bases at J; junction bases unmatched: 8.

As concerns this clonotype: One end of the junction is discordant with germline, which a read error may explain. For the CDR3, the DNA is TGTGTCAGCAGTTACTCGGGGCAGGCCGTCCTTCAAGGCTACACCTTC. It encodes CVSSYSGQAVLQGYTF. This rearrangement joins TRBV6-5 to TRBJ1-2, with a possible D match to TRBD1 (5 bases). This CDR3 is 16 amino acids long. In germline, CDR1 is MNHEY, CDR2 SVGAGI.